This section outlines one T cell receptor (beta chain) sequence together with its context. Antigen specificity is unknown. The source of the sample is a study of identical twins. Notes on the study in general: Twin-shared out-of-frame alpha sequences showed excess low generation probability.

The authors used template switching to add a universal primer site and gave cDNA unique molecular identifiers. From the 5' RACE reads, TCRdb called clonotypes with MiXCR, one entry per CDR3 protein. The table lists around 280,000 distinct CDR3 sequences, approximately 8.5% of them singletons, with less than 2.5% in the top ten. This sample was shared with a second study, whose subject was yellow fever vaccine responses in identical twins.

The source material was memory (CD45RO+) T cells sorted from blood. This TCR came from a woman aged 18-29 years in good health.

The CDR3 DNA reads as TGTGCCACCAGCAGAGCCGGGACAGCTAACACCGGGGAGCTGTTTTTT. Translating gives CATSRAGTANTGELFF. The J gene is TRBJ2-2, the V gene TRBV15, with 7 bases aligning to TRBD1. CDR3 length equals 16 residues. Germline loops: CDR1 LNHNV, CDR2 YYDKDF (reference sequence). V lost 1 base and J lost 2; bases outside the gene matches: 4.